A selection of T cell receptor beta chains follows, all from one sample in a study of metastatic and nonmetastatic thyroid tumors. TCRdb re-called the PCR reads through MiXCR. The sample includes about 27,000 clones, roughly 17% of them seen just once. The specimen was blood. These receptors were taken from a male donor with papillary thyroid cancer or a benign thyroid nodule (not recorded which). Some clones in this sample may be carry-over from other donors' samples. CDR3s include the opening cysteine and the closing phenylalanine or tryptophan. Each record gives: clone size, V gene, J gene, CDR3 protein. Not all rows give a size; the values are once, few, many and, for expanded clones, a class.

abundance: many; v_gene: TRBV28; j_gene: TRBJ2-3; CDR3aa: CASSFLAGPYSTDTQYF
abundance: NA; v_gene: TRBV5-1; j_gene: TRBJ1-5; CDR3aa: CDSSLVGWSARGPQHF
abundance: many; v_gene: TRBV7-9; j_gene: TRBJ2-1; CDR3aa: CASSHSGGPRNEQFF
abundance: few; v_gene: TRBV27; j_gene: TRBJ2-1; CDR3aa: CASTWTSGTLSYNEQFF
abundance: many; v_gene: TRBV12-3/TRBV12-4; j_gene: TRBJ2-1; CDR3aa: CASSTGTSVYNEQFF
abundance: medium-sized; v_gene: TRBV24-1; j_gene: TRBJ2-7; CDR3aa: CATAEKDEQYF
abundance: NA; v_gene: TRBV20-1; j_gene: TRBJ2-7; CDR3aa: CSAGAEDLYEQYF
abundance: many; v_gene: TRBV24-1; j_gene: TRBJ2-6; CDR3aa: CATSDPNARGANVLTF
abundance: many; v_gene: TRBV3-1; j_gene: TRBJ2-3; CDR3aa: CASSQSTDTQYF
abundance: many; v_gene: TRBV25-1; j_gene: TRBJ2-1; CDR3aa: CASSEATYSGGRNEQFF